Presented here are 23 T cell receptor beta chains from one specimen sequenced in a study of cytotoxic CD8 clonotypes in ibrutinib-treated CLL. Clones were read by immunoSEQ multiplex PCR, and TCRdb kept only the in-frame ones, dropping some. The sample carries approximately 100,000 clones, approximately 77% recorded once. Here the sequenced sample was PBMCs, taken after 24 months of ibrutinib treatment. The receptors here all came from a human donor with chronic lymphocytic leukemia.

V gene TRBV18 combines with J gene TRBJ1-1; D unresolved. Trimming removed 0 bases at V and 4 bases at J, with 6 bases between. The CDR3 contains 13 residues. The germline V gene has CDR1 KGHSH and CDR2 LQKENI. The CDR3 is CASSPPKSTEAFF. For the CDR3, the DNA is TGTGCCAGCTCACCACCGAAGAGCACTGAAGCTTTCTTT.

This chain uses TRBV2 with TRBJ1-5; 8 nucleotides line up with TRBD1. Germline trimming cut 4 bases from V and 5 bases from J; bases unmatched to any gene: 7. Germline-derived CDR1 and CDR2 are SNHLY and FYNNEI. The CDR3 covers 15 residues. Here the CDR3 reads CASSGQGLMDQPQHF. CDR3 nucleotides: TGTGCCAGCAGTGGACAGGGGCTAATGGATCAGCCCCAGCATTTT. The complete variable domain, with remaining parts taken from reference TRBV2 and TRBJ1-5, reads EPEVTQTPSHQVTQMGQEVILRCVPISNHLYFYWYRQILGQKVEFLVSFYNNEISEKSEIFDDQFSVERPDGSNFTLKIRSTKLEDSAMYFCASSGQGLMDQPQHFGDGTRLSIL.

CDR3 in amino acids: CASSSRTSGAGTDTQYF. CDR3 DNA: TGTGCCAGCAGCTCGAGGACTAGCGGGGCGGGGACAGATACGCAGTATTTT. The chain joins TRBV7-2 to TRBJ2-3, with 12 bases fitting TRBD2. CDR3 length equals 17 residues. J lost 3 bases, V lost 4 bases, and 8 bases had no gene match. In germline, CDR1 is SGHTA, CDR2 FQGNSA.

The chain has TRBV7-9 and TRBJ2-3; D ambiguous. This CDR3 has 15 residues. V lost 5 bases, J lost 0 bases, and 12 bases lay in between. Per germline, CDR1 SEHNR and CDR2 FQNEAQ (reference sequence). The CDR3 region is CASSPRITSTDTQYF. CDR3 nucleotide sequence: TGTGCCAGCAGCCCACGAATTACCAGCACAGATACGCAGTATTTT.

The chain employs TRBV4-2 and TRBJ2-7; D is undetermined. V was pared by 5 bases and J by 5 bases, with 19 bases between. This CDR3 is built from 15 residues. Germline V gene data show CDR1 as LGHNA and CDR2 as YNFKEQ. CDR3 bases: TGTGCCAGCAGCTTAGATGCCAGGTCAGGAGACGAGCAGTACTTC. Its translation: CASSLDARSGDEQYF.

The sample holds a few counts of this clone. The chain links TRBV7-2 to TRBJ1-1; D remains ambiguous. Per germline, CDR1 SGHTA and CDR2 FQGNSA. The CDR3 totals 14 residues. With 4 bases removed from V and 0 bases from J, the gap between germline ends came to 9 bases. CDR3: CASSSNGVNTEAFF. The CDR3 DNA reads as TGTGCCAGCAGCTCGAATGGGGTGAACACTGAAGCTTTCTTT.

This chain uses TRBV2 with TRBJ2-5, with D unresolved. V was shortened by 2 bases and J by 7 bases, with 11 bases between the two germline ends. Germline V gives CDR1 SNHLY, CDR2 FYNNEI. This CDR3 has 13 residues. The CDR3 spells CASSERSEGTQYF. In DNA, the CDR3 is TGTGCCAGCAGTGAAAGGTCAGAAGGGACCCAGTACTTC.

As for this clone: Relative to the germline gene, one junction end is altered; a read error may explain this. V is TRBV7-8 and J is TRBJ2-7; 9 bases fit TRBD1. Germline V gene lookup returns CDR1 SGHVS and CDR2 FQNEAQ. CDR3 size: 16 residues. CDR3 bases: TGTGCCAGCACCTTATGGACAGGGGACATTTCCTACGAGCAGTACTTC. This gives the protein CASTLWTGDISYEQYF.

This clone was counted many times. This chain joins TRBV4-1 and TRBJ2-3, with D possibly matching TRBD2 (6 bases). Germline V lookup: CDR1 MGHRA, CDR2 YSYEKL. Trimming removed 4 bases from V and 3 bases from J, with 17 bases in between. The CDR3 length is 16 residues. CDR3 sequence (DNA): TGCGCCAGCAGCCCCCATTCGGGAGAAGGGACAGATACGCAGTATTTT. Encoded protein: CASSPHSGEGTDTQYF.

V and J are TRBV2 and TRBJ2-3; tentatively, D is TRBD2 (5 bases). Germline V gives CDR1 SNHLY, CDR2 FYNNEI. CDR3 length equals 11 residues. With 6 bases removed from V and 11 bases from J, the gap between germline ends came to 12 bases. CDR3 sequence (DNA): TGTGCCAGCAGCGCTTGGACTCGGCAGTATTTT. Its protein product is CASSAWTRQYF.

The chain recombines TRBV30 with TRBJ2-5, with 9 bases identical to TRBD2. The CDR3 is 16 residues long. From germline, CDR1 is GTSNPN and CDR2 SVGIG (reference sequence). V dropped 0 bases and J dropped 4; count of bases not matched to a gene: 9. CDR3 protein: CAWSVGGLARLETQYF. The CDR3 DNA sequence: TGTGCCTGGAGTGTAGGGGGACTAGCACGGCTAGAGACCCAGTACTTC.

In the case of this clone: At one end the junction does not follow the germline gene, possibly because of a read error. The chain is built from TRBV5-6 and TRBJ2-1; D is uncertain. CDR3 length: 11 amino acids. CDR1 SGHDT and CDR2 YYEEEE come from the germline V gene. The DNA for the CDR3 is TGTGCCAGCAGCTTGGATCTAGTTCGGCTCTTC. It yields the protein CASSLDLVRLF.

The genes are TRBV7-3 and TRBJ2-3; D is undetermined. The CDR3 is 16 amino acids. Germline V gives CDR1 SGHTA, CDR2 FQGTGA. The V end was cut by 1 base, the J end by 0 bases, with 11 bases between. CDR3 amino acids: CASSLIAPSSTDTQYF. The DNA of the CDR3 is TGTGCCAGCAGCTTAATCGCACCTTCTAGCACAGATACGCAGTATTTT.

The chain employs TRBV7-9 and TRBJ2-7; perhaps TRBD1 as D (6 bases). Germline CDR1 SEHNR, CDR2 FQNEAQ (reference sequence). This CDR3 has 16 amino acids. V lost 3 bases to trimming and J lost 3 bases, with 18 bases between them. CDR3 loop: CASSFSPAGENYEQYF. The CDR3 bases are TGTGCCAGCAGCTTCTCCCCGGCAGGGGAAAACTACGAGCAGTACTTC.

The rearrangement uses TRBV29-1 and TRBJ2-5; possibly TRBD1 for D (5 bases). From germline, CDR1 is SQVTM and CDR2 ANQGSEA. V lost 5 bases and J lost 7, with 17 bases in between. CDR3 length: 13 residues. CDR3 DNA: TGCAGCGTTTCTGGGCAGGGCCCGGGGACCCAGTACTTC. Translating it yields CSVSGQGPGTQYF.

CDR3 sequence (DNA): TGTGCCAGCAGTTTTTCTAACAATTCGCCAGGCATCGGGACCCAGTACTTC. The encoded protein is CASSFSNNSPGIGTQYF. The gene calls are TRBV28 and TRBJ2-5; D not resolved. V was clipped by 3 bases and J by 7 bases, with 24 bases between them. The CDR3 totals 17 residues. CDR1 and CDR2 (germline): MDHEN, SYDVKM.

The J gene is TRBJ2-1, the V gene TRBV7-2; tentatively, D is TRBD2 (6 bases). Trimming cost V 4 bases and J 7 bases, with 17 bases left between them. The CDR3 totals 15 residues. The germline V gene has CDR1 SGHTA and CDR2 FQGNSA. Here the CDR3 reads CASSSPRLGLNEQFF. The DNA of the CDR3 is TGTGCCAGCAGCTCCCCGAGACTAGGACTAAATGAGCAGTTCTTC.

The chain employs TRBV6-4 and TRBJ1-2; the D gene is possibly TRBD1 (6 bases). Germline-derived CDR1 and CDR2 are MRHNA and SNTAGT. Trimming left V 4 bases short and J 4 bases short, with 13 bases between. This CDR3 is 14 amino acids long. The CDR3 nucleotides are TGTGCCAGCAGTGTCGGGGGCAGCCTCTATGGCTACACCTTC. Its translation: CASSVGGSLYGYTF.

This clone has a handful of counts. The gene calls are TRBV30 and TRBJ1-6; a possible D gene is TRBD1 (6 bases). Germline V lookup: CDR1 GTSNPN, CDR2 SVGIG (reference sequence). CDR3 length: 17 residues. V lost 2 bases and J lost 0, with 14 bases in between. Here the CDR3 DNA reads TGTGCCTGGAGTTTATCGGGGGCTAGCTCCTATAATTCACCCCTCCACTTT. It codes for CAWSLSGASSYNSPLHF.

The rearrangement joins TRBV18 to TRBJ1-4, with D perhaps TRBD1 (5 bases). Germline CDR1 and CDR2: KGHSH and LQKENI. CDR3 length equals 16 residues. V was pared by 0 bases and J by 5 bases, with 13 bases between. CDR3 protein: CASSPPKTVTNEKLFF. DNA for the CDR3: TGTGCCAGCTCACCACCAAAGACAGTGACAAATGAAAAACTGTTTTTT.

The chain combines TRBV7-2 with TRBJ1-2, with a weak D call TRBD1 (5 bases). The CDR3 consists of 12 residues. Trimming left V 1 base short and J 7 bases short, with 7 bases between. Germline CDR1 SGHTA, CDR2 FQGNSA. In nucleotides, the CDR3 is TGTGCCAGCAGCTTAGTAAGGGGTGGCTACACCTTC. Its translation is CASSLVRGGYTF.

The CDR3, as DNA: TGTGCCAGCAGCTTTCTCGGACAGGGAGTATTGTACGAGCAGTACTTC. This sequence encodes CASSFLGQGVLYEQYF. The rearrangement joins TRBV13 to TRBJ2-7, with 8 bases that match TRBD1. V lost 3 bases, J lost 4 bases, and 11 bases stayed unmatched. The V gene's germline CDR1 is PRHDT and CDR2 FYEKMQ (reference sequence). This CDR3 is built from 16 residues. Supplemented by reference TRBV13 and TRBJ2-7, the full variable domain reads AAGVIQSPRHLIKEKRETATLKCYPIPRHDTVYWYQQGPGQDPQFLISFYEKMQSDKGSIPDRFSAQQFSDYHSELNMSSLELGDSALYFCASSFLGQGVLYEQYFGPGTRLTVT.

This sequence joins TRBV7-2 and TRBJ2-1; D perhaps matches TRBD1 (6 bases). The CDR3 loop spans 13 amino acids. Germline loops: CDR1 SGHTA, CDR2 FQGNSA. V lost 5 bases and J lost 7, with 12 bases in between. CDR3 in amino acids: CASSPGVFNEQFF. CDR3 DNA: TGTGCCAGCAGCCCAGGGGTATTTAATGAGCAGTTCTTC.